The source of this T cell receptor beta chain is a study of blood T cell repertoires in COVID-19. Sequencing was performed with immunoSEQ multiplex PCR; in TCRdb, only in-frame clones are kept and a portion is missing. This sample carries roughly 150,000 clones, 80% to 85% of them seen once, and the ten largest clones take 4% to 5%. This clone was detected once. Sequences were obtained from peripheral blood. This TCR was recovered from a woman over 75 with acute or convalescent COVID-19.

CDR3: CASSLQGYGYTF. CDR3 DNA: TGCGCCAGCAGTTTACAGGGTTATGGCTACACCTTC. V is TRBV5-1 and J is TRBJ1-2; D may be TRBD1 (6 bases). This CDR3 has 12 amino acids. Between the trimmed V and J ends, which lost 5 bases and 5 bases, there was a span of 10 bases. Germline assignment: CDR1 SGHRS and CDR2 YFSETQ.